This paragraph covers one T cell receptor beta chain sequence. Per the original methods: Scientists estimated how many nucleated cells there were by amplifying reference gene primers. Here immunoSEQ multiplex PCR was the method, and the copy in TCRdb shows in-frame clones only, minus some. For V, J and clone size, that table is used; D and trimming come from the DNA. The sample has 95,000 to 150,000 clones, about four fifths seen once. The sample originates from a study of blood T cell repertoires in COVID-19. Trimming stripped 0 bases from V and 0 bases from J, with 9 bases between. CDR3 length: 15 residues. Germline V gene data show CDR1 as LGHDT and CDR2 as YNNKEL (reference sequence). Ages ranged from about 18 to 89 years, with residence in 24 US areas.

The genes are TRBV3-1 (or the pseudogene TRBV3-2) and TRBJ2-7, with a tentative D call TRBD1 (6 bases). Specimen: PBMCs or T cells enriched from blood (not recorded which). The receptor was isolated from a woman in her 30s who had recovered from COVID-19. CDR3 region: CASSQDWTDSYEQYF. Here the CDR3 DNA reads TGTGCCAGCAGCCAAGACTGGACAGACTCCTACGAGCAGTACTTC.